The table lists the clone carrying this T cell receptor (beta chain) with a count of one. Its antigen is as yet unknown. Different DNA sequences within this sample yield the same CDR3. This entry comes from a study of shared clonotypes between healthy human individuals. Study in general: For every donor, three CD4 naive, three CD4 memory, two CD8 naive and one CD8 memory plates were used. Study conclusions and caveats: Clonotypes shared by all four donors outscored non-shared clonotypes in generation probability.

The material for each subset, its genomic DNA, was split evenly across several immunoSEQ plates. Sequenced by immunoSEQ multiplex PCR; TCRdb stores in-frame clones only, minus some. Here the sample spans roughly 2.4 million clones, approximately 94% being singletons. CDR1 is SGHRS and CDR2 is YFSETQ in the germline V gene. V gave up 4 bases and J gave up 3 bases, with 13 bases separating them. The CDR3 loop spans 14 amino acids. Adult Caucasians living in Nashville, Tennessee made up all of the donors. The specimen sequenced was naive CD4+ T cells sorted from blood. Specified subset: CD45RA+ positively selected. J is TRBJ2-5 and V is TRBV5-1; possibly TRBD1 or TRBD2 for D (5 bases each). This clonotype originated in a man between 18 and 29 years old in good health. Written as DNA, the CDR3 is TGCGCCAGCAGCCCGGGGACGGCCGAAGAGACCCAGTACTTC. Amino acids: CASSPGTAEETQYF.